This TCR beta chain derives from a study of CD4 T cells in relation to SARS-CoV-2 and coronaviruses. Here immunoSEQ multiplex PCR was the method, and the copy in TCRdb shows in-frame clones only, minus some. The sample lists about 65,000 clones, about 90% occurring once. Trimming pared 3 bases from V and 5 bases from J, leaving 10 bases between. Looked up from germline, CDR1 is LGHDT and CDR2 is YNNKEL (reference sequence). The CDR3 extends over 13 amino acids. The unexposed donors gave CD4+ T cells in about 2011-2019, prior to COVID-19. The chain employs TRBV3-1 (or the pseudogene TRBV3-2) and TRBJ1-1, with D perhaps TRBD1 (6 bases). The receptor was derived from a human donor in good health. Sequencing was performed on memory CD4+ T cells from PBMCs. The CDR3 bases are TGTGCCAGCAGCCAGGGGGCGAGAACTGAAGCTTTCTTT. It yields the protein CASSQGARTEAFF.